The 4 T cell receptor beta chains below come from one sample, sequenced in a study of T cell responses to AZD1222 COVID-19 vaccine. The table came from immunoSEQ multiplex PCR; TCRdb's copy has only in-frame clones and leaves some out. The sample includes more than 150,000 clones, 94% of them seen just once. Sample: peripheral blood, taken 28 days after the second AZD1222 dose. The receptors here all came from an adult who received the AZD1222 COVID-19 vaccine.

The J gene is TRBJ1-6, the V gene TRBV9, with TRBD1 identical over 9 bases. The CDR3 consists of 16 residues. Germline-derived CDR1 and CDR2 are SGDLS and YYNGEE. V was clipped by 7 bases and J by 8 bases; unmatched bases: 13. This chain's CDR3 is CASLKFDRDRDSPLHF. Written as DNA, the CDR3 is TGTGCCAGCTTAAAATTTGACCGGGACAGGGATTCACCCCTCCACTTT.

The chain recombines TRBV18 with TRBJ2-3; D not certain. There are 14 residues in the CDR3. Trimming shortened V by 1 base and J by 2 bases, and 7 bases separated the two germline ends. Germline V gene sequence: CDR1 KGHSH, CDR2 LQKENI. The chain's CDR3 is CASSPRPTTDTQYF. CDR3 nucleotide sequence: TGTGCCAGCTCACCACGACCCACCACAGATACGCAGTATTTT.

The V call is TRBV7-2, the J call TRBJ2-1; 8 nucleotides line up with TRBD2. The CDR3 has 16 residues. The J segment lost 3 bases and the V segment lost 3 bases, leaving 7 bases of the junction unmatched. From germline, CDR1 is SGHTA and CDR2 FQGNSA. Here the CDR3 reads CASSFNSGAYYNEQFF. Here the CDR3 DNA reads TGTGCCAGCAGCTTTAATAGCGGGGCCTACTACAATGAGCAGTTCTTC.

This chain uses TRBV30 with TRBJ1-5; 7 nucleotides match TRBD1. The V gene's germline CDR1 is GTSNPN and CDR2 SVGIG (reference sequence). With V trimmed by 0 bases and J by 3 bases, 8 bases remained unmatched. The CDR3 sequence is 16 residues long. The CDR3 bases are TGTGCCTGGAGTGTACGGGACAGAGCGATCAATCAGCCCCAGCATTTT. Its translation is CAWSVRDRAINQPQHF.